This T cell receptor beta chain comes out of a study of beta chain features in type 1 diabetes. Regarding the study as a whole: Among patients with Type 1 diabetes, TCRB CDR3s were moderately but significantly shorter in every one of the four CD4+ subsets. Shorter templates might be favored by PCR, and equally so in patients and in controls. Here, the possible influence of HLA type (on TCRB rearrangement) remained unresolved.

The CDR3 adds up to 12 amino acids, both ends counted. In germline, CDR1 is SEHNR, CDR2 FQNEAQ (reference sequence). Points on this clone: Its antigen remains unknown. This is likely a read error, given that the CDR3 carries no conserved phenylalanine or tryptophan at its end. The limits of the CDR3 on the DNA are not certain, so only TCRdb's listed CDR3 is given.

Every participating donor gave one draw, a heparinised blood sample averaging about 100 mL. Cell sorting via CD45RO/CCR7/CD25/CD127/CD95/CD27 was performed to obtain CD4+ naive, central memory, regulatory and stem cell-like memory cells. Expressed TCRB transcripts were sequenced because the entire RNA isolate underwent reverse transcription. This table comes from immunoSEQ multiplex PCR, and its TCRdb copy is limited to in-frame clones, with some not included. The sample gives 300,000 or so clones, roughly 13% of which show up once; 0.015% to 0.02% is in the top ten. Sequencing was done on a sample of naive CD4+ T cells from blood. The clonotype was recovered from a man aged 25 to 40 with type 1 diabetes. The chain recombines TRBV7-9 with TRBJ1-1. The CDR3 reads CASSLPQGPERV.